Listed below are T cell receptor beta chains from one sample, sequenced in a study of T cell responses to AZD1222 COVID-19 vaccine. This table comes from immunoSEQ multiplex PCR, and its TCRdb copy is limited to in-frame clones, with some not included. This table holds approximately 92,000 clones, around 93% found once. The specimen was peripheral blood, collected on day 0 of AZD1222 vaccination. These TCRs come from an adult in good health. The CDR3 runs from the conserved cysteine through the conserved F or W. The D gene is left open where the match is weak. Clone size appears in some rows only: once, few, many, or a class for an expanded clone.

- | TRBJ1-4 | - | TRBV19 | CASSIGGIGGATNEKLFF | TGTGCCAGTAGTATAGGAGGGATCGGGGGAGCAACTAATGAAAAACTGTTTTTT
- | TRBJ2-6 | TRBD1 | TRBV11-1 | CASSSQGAGANVLTF | TGTGCCAGCAGCTCCCAGGGGGCTGGGGCCAACGTCCTGACTTTC
- | TRBJ2-1 | - | TRBV29-1 | CSSKRALAHNEQFF | TGCAGCTCAAAACGCGCACTAGCACACAATGAGCAGTTCTTC
- | TRBJ1-2 | - | TRBV12-3/TRBV12-4 | CASSLPGALGYTF | TGTGCCAGCAGTTTGCCGGGGGCCCTTGGCTACACCTTC
- | TRBJ2-5 | TRBD1 | TRBV19 | CATSDGTAKETQYF | TGTGCCACCTCGGATGGGACAGCAAAAGAGACCCAGTACTTC
- | TRBJ2-1 | - | TRBV11-1 | CASSSQGHNEQFF | TGTGCCAGCAGCTCCCAGGGGCACAATGAGCAGTTCTTC
few | TRBJ2-7 | - | TRBV15 | CATSREGAAFDEQYF | TGTGCCACCAGCAGAGAAGGAGCGGCCTTTGACGAGCAGTACTTC
- | TRBJ2-5 | - | TRBV5-1 | CASSLVVQETQYF | TGCGCCAGCAGCTTGGTAGTACAAGAGACCCAGTACTTC
- | TRBJ1-3 | - | TRBV14 | CATAGVPGNTIYF | TGTGCCACCGCCGGGGTTCCTGGAAACACCATATATTTT
- | TRBJ1-1 | - | TRBV30 | CAWSVGPGTEAFF | TGTGCCTGGAGTGTGGGCCCGGGCACTGAAGCTTTCTTT
- | TRBJ2-7 | TRBD2 | TRBV20-1 | CSASISGRVLYEQYF | TGCAGTGCTAGTATTAGCGGGAGGGTACTCTACGAGCAGTACTTC
- | TRBJ1-1 | - | TRBV6-1 | CASSELPDTEAFF | TGTGCCAGCAGTGAGCTACCGGACACTGAAGCTTTCTTT
- | TRBJ1-1 | - | TRBV5-1 | CASSVWASTEAFF | TGCGCCAGCAGCGTATGGGCTAGCACTGAAGCTTTCTTT
- | TRBJ1-2 | - | TRBV7-2 | CASRDRSYGYTF | TGTGCCAGCCGGGACCGAAGCTATGGCTACACCTTC
- | TRBJ2-5 | - | TRBV6-2/TRBV6-3 | CASSYALGGHQETQYF | TGTGCCAGCAGTTACGCCCTGGGGGGGCACCAAGAGACCCAGTACTTC
- | TRBJ1-1 | - | TRBV6-2/TRBV6-3 | CASSYPLDRRNTEAFF | TGTGCCAGCAGTTACCCCCTTGACAGAAGGAACACTGAAGCTTTCTTT
- | TRBJ2-5 | - | TRBV29-1 | CSVQGVGETQYF | TGCAGCGTTCAAGGGGTAGGGGAGACCCAGTACTTC
- | TRBJ2-1 | - | TRBV5-4 | CASSSSTSYNEQFF | TGTGCCAGCAGCTCGTCGACTTCCTACAATGAGCAGTTCTTC
- | TRBJ1-1 | - | TRBV7-9 | CASSLLGQKMNTEAFF | TGTGCCAGCAGCTTACTTGGTCAGAAGATGAACACTGAAGCTTTCTTT
once | TRBJ2-1 | TRBD2 | TRBV2 | CASIEGLAGNEQFF | TGTGCCAGCATAGAGGGACTAGCGGGGAATGAGCAGTTCTTC
- | TRBJ2-5 | - | TRBV3-1/TRBV3-2 | CASSPPGETQYF | TGTGCCAGCAGCCCCCCTGGGGAGACCCAGTACTTC
- | TRBJ2-3 | - | TRBV28 | CASSLWEQASDTQYF | TGTGCCAGCAGTTTGTGGGAGCAGGCTTCAGATACGCAGTATTTT
- | TRBJ2-4 | TRBD1 | TRBV3-1/TRBV3-2 | CASGTGVKNIQYF | TGTGCCAGTGGGACAGGGGTGAAAAACATTCAGTACTTC
- | TRBJ1-1 | - | TRBV5-1 | CASSFEAGTEAFF | TGCGCCAGCAGCTTTGAGGCGGGGACTGAAGCTTTCTTT
- | TRBJ1-4 | TRBD1 | TRBV25-1 | CASSEPDRATATNEKLFF | TGTGCCAGCAGTGAACCGGACAGGGCAACTGCAACTAATGAAAAACTGTTTTTT
few | TRBJ2-1 | - | TRBV5-4 | CASSSLSIGGYNEQFF | TGTGCCAGCAGCTCCCTGTCTATAGGGGGATACAATGAGCAGTTCTTC
- | TRBJ1-5 | TRBD1 | TRBV18 | CASSPGQGISQPQHF | TGTGCCAGCTCACCGGGACAGGGGATCAGCCAGCCCCAGCATTTT
- | TRBJ1-5 | - | TRBV6-2/TRBV6-3 | CASSYRGTPDHQPQHF | TGTGCCAGCAGTTACCGGGGGACGCCAGATCATCAGCCCCAGCATTTT
once | TRBJ2-2 | TRBD2 | TRBV30 | CAWKFLREEAGELFF | TGTGCCTGGAAGTTTTTGCGGGAGGAGGCCGGGGAGCTGTTTTTT
- | TRBJ1-1 | - | TRBV9 | CASSPLRGIRTEAFF | TGTGCCAGCAGCCCCCTAAGGGGCATTAGGACTGAAGCTTTCTTT
- | TRBJ2-1 | - | TRBV6-2/TRBV6-3 | CASSYSTRPYNEQFF | TGTGCCAGCAGTTACTCGACCAGGCCCTACAATGAGCAGTTCTTC
- | TRBJ1-3 | - | TRBV4-3 | CASSLGESSGNTIYF | TGCGCCAGCAGCCTTGGGGAGAGCTCTGGAAACACCATATATTTT
- | TRBJ2-5 | - | TRBV28 | CASRNPGHGGTQYF | TGTGCCAGCAGGAATCCGGGACATGGTGGGACCCAGTACTTC
- | TRBJ2-1 | - | TRBV6-4 | CASSKDRYNEQFF | TGTGCCAGCAGTAAAGACAGATACAATGAGCAGTTCTTC
- | TRBJ1-5 | - | TRBV5-1 | CASSLEGGAGSNQPQHF | TGCGCCAGCAGCTTGGAAGGCGGGGCAGGTAGCAATCAGCCCCAGCATTTT
- | TRBJ1-1 | - | TRBV7-9 | CASSPDLTANTEAFF | TGTGCCAGCAGCCCCGATTTGACGGCCAACACTGAAGCTTTCTTT
- | TRBJ1-6 | TRBD1 | TRBV6-2/TRBV6-3 | CASSPNRGRSYNSPLHF | TGTGCCAGCAGCCCCAACAGGGGAAGGTCCTATAATTCACCCCTCCACTTT
- | TRBJ2-1 | TRBD2 | TRBV3-1/TRBV3-2 | CASSQPGLATPYNEQFF | TGTGCCAGCAGCCAGCCGGGACTAGCAACCCCCTACAATGAGCAGTTCTTC
- | TRBJ2-7 | - | TRBV7-7 | CASSPLEGRSSYEQYF | TGTGCTAGCAGCCCGCTGGAGGGGAGGTCATCCTACGAGCAGTACTTC
- | TRBJ1-4 | TRBD1 | TRBV3-1/TRBV3-2 | CASSQRLDRKKLFF | TGTGCCAGCAGCCAACGATTGGACAGGAAAAAACTGTTTTTT
- | TRBJ1-2 | - | TRBV12-3/TRBV12-4 | CASSPRRARGYTF | TGTGCCAGCAGTCCTCGACGGGCCCGGGGCTACACCTTC
- | TRBJ2-1 | - | TRBV7-9 | CASSLQGISYNEQFF | TGTGCCAGCAGCTTACAAGGGATCTCCTACAATGAGCAGTTCTTC
- | TRBJ2-7 | TRBD1 | TRBV5-1 | CASSARDSFYEQYF | TGCGCCAGCAGCGCCCGGGACAGCTTCTACGAGCAGTACTTC
once | TRBJ1-1 | - | TRBV30 | CAWSVPSEAFF | TGTGCCTGGAGTGTACCCTCTGAAGCTTTCTTT
- | TRBJ1-2 | - | TRBV7-2 | CASSPANYGYTF | TGTGCCAGCAGCCCAGCTAACTATGGCTACACCTTC
- | TRBJ1-2 | - | TRBV9 | CASSVATGRGYGYTF | TGTGCCAGCAGCGTAGCTACGGGCAGGGGCTATGGCTACACCTTC
- | TRBJ1-1 | TRBD1 | TRBV9 | CASSTGTVAFF | TGTGCCAGCAGCACCGGGACAGTGGCTTTCTTT
once | TRBJ2-7 | - | TRBV6-5 | CASSRVGGHPYEQYF | TGTGCCAGCAGCCGCGTCGGCGGACACCCCTACGAGCAGTACTTC
- | TRBJ2-5 | - | TRBV18 | CATLRAKEETQYF | TGTGCCACTCTGAGGGCAAAAGAGGAGACCCAGTACTTC
- | TRBJ2-1 | - | TRBV7-2 | CASSLGPTGSEQFF | TGTGCCAGCAGCTTGGGGCCGACCGGAAGTGAGCAGTTCTTC
- | TRBJ1-2 | TRBD1 | TRBV6-5 | CASRPSTGASYGYTF | TGTGCCAGCAGGCCCAGTACAGGGGCGAGCTATGGCTACACCTTC